This T cell receptor (beta chain) comes out of a study of blood T cell repertoires in COVID-19. For the study at large: Samples taken during acute and convalescent COVID-19 were collected in the United States, Italy and Spain.

Participants spanned ages 18 to 89 years and resided in 20 to 30 US areas. The study counted Cohort 3 donors as recovered given two negative PCRs, clearance, or symptom resolution. Original data processing: Scientists estimated how many nucleated cells there were by amplifying reference gene primers. Some clones are missing from TCRdb's copy, which holds only in-frame ones; the method was immunoSEQ multiplex PCR. V, J and clone size were drawn from that table, and D and trimming were deduced from the DNA. In the table there are 390,000 or so clones, roughly four fifths of which are singletons. Trimming removed 4 bases at V and 3 bases at J, with 8 bases between. There are 13 residues in the CDR3. Germline loops: CDR1 LGHNA, CDR2 YSLEER.

The clonotype originates from a woman in her 50s who had recovered from COVID-19. Sequences were obtained from PBMCs or T cells enriched from blood (not recorded which). The chain recombines TRBV4-3 with TRBJ2-3; no reliable D call. The CDR3 region has the DNA TGCGCCAGCAGCCCCCGCCAGACAGATACGCAGTATTTT. Residues: CASSPRQTDTQYF.